This TCR beta chain was recorded in a study of blood T cell repertoires in COVID-19. About the research overall: Some COVID-19 samples were acute and others convalescent; all came from the United States, Italy and Spain.

Trimming removed 3 bases from V and 7 bases from J, with 11 bases in between. CDR1 is KGHSH, CDR2 LQKENI, per germline. The CDR3 length is 13 residues. In the authors' workflow: From reference gene primer amplification, estimates of nucleated cell counts were derived. Sequencing was performed with immunoSEQ multiplex PCR; in TCRdb, only in-frame clones are kept and a portion is missing. The V and J calls and clone size come from that table; D and trimming were worked out from the DNA. The table has approximately 230,000 clones, 80% to 90% seen once. The source is a man aged 18 to 29 who had recovered from COVID-19. The chain has TRBV18 and TRBJ2-3; TRBD2 might be the D (5 bases). Sequencing was done on a sample of PBMCs or T cells enriched from blood (not recorded which). The CDR3 reads CASSPPAGNTQYF. For the CDR3, the DNA is TGTGCCAGCTCACCGCCAGCCGGGAATACGCAGTATTTT.